This TCR beta chain is drawn from a study of blood T cell repertoires in COVID-19. Germline V gene sequence: CDR1 SGHRS, CDR2 YFSETQ. The germline V and J ends were trimmed by 4 bases and 5 bases, with 16 bases remaining between them. This CDR3 region has 16 residues. The repertoire was sequenced with immunoSEQ multiplex PCR; TCRdb's copy has only in-frame clones and lacks some. The sample carries under 200,000 clones, 80% to 90% recorded once. Sample: peripheral blood. The sequence was collected from a man in his 70s with active or convalescent COVID-19. The chain is built from TRBV5-1 and TRBJ1-6; D is uncertain. The CDR3 is CASSPKTGGDNSPLHF. For the CDR3, the DNA is TGCGCCAGCAGCCCTAAGACGGGAGGCGATAATTCACCCCTCCACTTT. The variable domain in full, completed from reference TRBV5-1 and TRBJ1-6, reads KAGVTQTPRYLIKTRGQQVTLSCSPISGHRSVSWYQQTPGQGLQFLFEYFSETQRNKGNFPGRFSGRQFSNSRSEMNVSTLELGDSALYLCASSPKTGGDNSPLHFGNGTRLTVT.